This TCR beta chain was observed in a study of CD8 T cells in Susac syndrome. The study, taken as a whole, reports: The CD4+ T cell repertoires in Susac syndrome did not show any clonal expansion.

V was clipped by 4 bases and J by 7 bases, with 8 bases between them. Germline CDR1 reads MGHDK; CDR2 reads SYGVNS. The CDR3 length is 11 residues. cDNA came from about 0.51 to 1 ug RNA primed by random hexamers. Amplification of TCR beta CDR3 by immunoSEQ multiplex PCR spanned 54 Vbeta and 13 Jbeta. TCRdb reanalysed the immunoSEQ multiplex PCR reads using MiXCR and keeps one entry per CDR3 protein. The sample includes 150,000 or so distinct CDR3 sequences, roughly 94% of them seen just once. A few counts support this clonotype. Its antigen is still unknown. In Susac syndrome patients, recently defined diagnostic criteria for definite or probable disease were met. TEMRA cells were FACS-enriched, and CD8+ and CD4+ T cells were isolated negatively.

J is TRBJ2-7 and V is TRBV25-1; D is undetermined. The clonotype comes from a human donor with Susac syndrome. Sequencing was carried out using CD4+ T cells from PBMCs. The CDR3 DNA follows: TGTGCCAGCAGTGTAACGGGTGAGCAGTACTTC. It translates to CASSVTGEQYF.